Sequencing of this T cell receptor (beta chain) was carried out in a study of OX40 agonist ivuxolimab in advanced cancers. Turning to the study itself: With ivuxolimab, an agonistic anti-OX40 (CD134) antibody, patients were treated. Cancers in dose escalation were hepatocellular, melanoma, renal cell and head and neck. Study-level results: With doses of 0.1 to 3.0 mg/kg, CD4+ and CD8+ blood T cells had undergone clonal expansion by week 6. The mean number of expanded clones was higher in CD8+ T cells than in CD4+.

Some clones are missing from TCRdb's copy, which holds only in-frame ones; the method was immunoSEQ multiplex PCR. The table has 25,000 to 30,000 clones, roughly 90% seen once. This clone occurred once. Its antigen is still unknown. Looked up from germline, CDR1 is SGHVS and CDR2 is FNYEAQ. V lost 0 bases and J lost 6, with 15 bases in between. This CDR3 has 15 amino acids. The V call is TRBV7-6, the J call TRBJ2-7; D is unresolved. The sequencing here drew on CD4+ or CD8+ T cells sorted from blood, taken in a trial of the OX40 agonist ivuxolimab. The clonotype comes from an adult with an advanced solid tumor such as melanoma, head and neck, liver or kidney cancer. The CDR3 coding sequence is TGTGCCAGCAGCTTAGCGGACGGCTCCTTAGTCGAGCAGTACTTC. Translation gives CASSLADGSLVEQYF.